Included here is one T cell receptor (beta chain) sequence, with context. What it recognizes is unknown. CDR1 and CDR2 from the germline V gene are MNHEY and SMNVEV (reference sequence). V was pared by 5 bases and J by 5 bases, with 13 bases between. The CDR3 is made up of 14 amino acids. This sample is part of a study of cytomegalovirus exposure and HLA in healthy donors. Study results and limitations: Specificity of a few CMV-associated chains for CMV antigens was verified in vitro. Looking again later, the authors saw that most CMV-associated TCR beta chains seemed HLA-restricted. Across HLA loci, a later analysis found differing TCR association rates, with DRB1 most and HLA-C fewest.

It was with 60 Vbeta and 13 Jbeta primers that the PCR ran. Profiling relied on immunoSEQ multiplex PCR, and the TCRdb table lists in-frame clones only, not all of them. This table holds tens of thousands of clones, 65% to 70% found once. This TCR was sampled from a woman between 50 and 59 years old in good health and CMV-seropositive. Sequencing was carried out using PBMCs. The V and J genes are TRBV27 and TRBJ1-5; D may be TRBD1 (6 bases). In DNA, the CDR3 is TGTGCCAGCAGTCCTCAGGGGTGGGATCAGCCCCAGCATTTT. Its protein product is CASSPQGWDQPQHF.